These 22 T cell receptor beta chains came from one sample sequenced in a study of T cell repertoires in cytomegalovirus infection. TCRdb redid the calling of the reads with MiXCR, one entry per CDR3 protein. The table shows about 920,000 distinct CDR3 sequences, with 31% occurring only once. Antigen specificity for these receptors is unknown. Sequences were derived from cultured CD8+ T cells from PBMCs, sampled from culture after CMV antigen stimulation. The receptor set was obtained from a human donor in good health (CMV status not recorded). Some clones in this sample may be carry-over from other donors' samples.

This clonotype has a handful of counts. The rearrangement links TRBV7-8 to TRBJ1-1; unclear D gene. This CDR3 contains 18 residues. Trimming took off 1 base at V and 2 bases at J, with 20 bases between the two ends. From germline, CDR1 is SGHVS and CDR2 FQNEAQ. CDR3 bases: TGTGCCAGCAGCTTAGGCCGGGCAGGCTCGAGAGTAAACACTGAAGCTTTCTTT. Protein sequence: CASSLGRAGSRVNTEAFF.

CDR3 region: CASSLPGGDTGELFF. The CDR3, as DNA: TGTGCCAGCAGCCTCCCGGGGGGGGACACCGGGGAGCTGTTTTTT. The chain employs TRBV27 and TRBJ2-2; 8 nucleotides line up with TRBD2. The junction had 6 bases not matched to a gene; V was cut back by 6 bases and J by 3 bases. The CDR3 has 15 residues. Germline loops: CDR1 MNHEY, CDR2 SMNVEV (reference sequence).

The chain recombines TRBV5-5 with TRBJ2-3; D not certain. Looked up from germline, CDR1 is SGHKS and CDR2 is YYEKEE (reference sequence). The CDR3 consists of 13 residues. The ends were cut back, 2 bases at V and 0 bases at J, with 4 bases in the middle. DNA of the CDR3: TGTGCCAGCAGCTTCAAAAGCACAGATACGCAGTATTTT. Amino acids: CASSFKSTDTQYF. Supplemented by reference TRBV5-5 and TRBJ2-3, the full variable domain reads DAGVTQSPTHLIKTRGQQVTLRCSPISGHKSVSWYQQVLGQGPQFIFQYYEKEERGRGNFPDRFSARQFPNYSSELNVNALLLGDSALYLCASSFKSTDTQYFGPGTRLTVL.

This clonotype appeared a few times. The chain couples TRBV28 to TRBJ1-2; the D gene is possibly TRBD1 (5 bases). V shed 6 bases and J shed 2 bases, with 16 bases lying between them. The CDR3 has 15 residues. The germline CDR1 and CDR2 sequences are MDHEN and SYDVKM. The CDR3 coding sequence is TGTGCCAGCAGCGACCCCGGGGACGGAAACTATGGCTACACCTTC. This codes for CASSDPGDGNYGYTF.

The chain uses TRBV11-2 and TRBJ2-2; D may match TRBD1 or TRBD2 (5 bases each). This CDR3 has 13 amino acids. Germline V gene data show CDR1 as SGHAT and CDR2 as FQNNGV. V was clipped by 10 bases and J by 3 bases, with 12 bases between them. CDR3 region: CAIQVGDTGELFF. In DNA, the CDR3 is TGTGCCATACAAGTGGGGGACACCGGGGAGCTGTTTTTT.

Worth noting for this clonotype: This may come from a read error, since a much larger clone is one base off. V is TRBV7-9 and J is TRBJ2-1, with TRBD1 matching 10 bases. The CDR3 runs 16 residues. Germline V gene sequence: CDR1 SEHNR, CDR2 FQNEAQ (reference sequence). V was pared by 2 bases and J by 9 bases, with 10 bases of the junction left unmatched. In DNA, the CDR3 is TGTGCCAGCAGCTTATATCTCGGGACAGGGGTGATTGAGCAGTTCTTC. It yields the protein CASSLYLGTGVIEQFF.

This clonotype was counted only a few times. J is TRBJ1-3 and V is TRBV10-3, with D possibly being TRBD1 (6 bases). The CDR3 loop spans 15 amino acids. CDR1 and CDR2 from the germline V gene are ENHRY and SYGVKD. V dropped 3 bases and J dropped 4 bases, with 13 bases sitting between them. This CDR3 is CAISEAQGLGNTIYF. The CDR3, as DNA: TGTGCCATCAGTGAAGCACAGGGTCTAGGAAACACCATATATTTT.

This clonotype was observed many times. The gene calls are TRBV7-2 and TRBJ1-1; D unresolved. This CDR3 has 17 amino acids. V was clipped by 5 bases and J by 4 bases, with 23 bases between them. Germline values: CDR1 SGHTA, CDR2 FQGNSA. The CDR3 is CASSRKGRERLGTEAFF. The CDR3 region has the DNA TGTGCCAGCAGCAGAAAGGGCCGGGAACGGCTGGGCACTGAAGCTTTCTTT.

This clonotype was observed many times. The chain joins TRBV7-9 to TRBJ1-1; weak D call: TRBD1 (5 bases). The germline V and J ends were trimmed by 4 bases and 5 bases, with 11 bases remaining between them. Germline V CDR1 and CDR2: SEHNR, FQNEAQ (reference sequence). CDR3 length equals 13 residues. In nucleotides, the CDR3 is TGTGCCAGCAGCTCTCAGGGTGTTACTGAAGCTTTCTTT. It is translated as CASSSQGVTEAFF.

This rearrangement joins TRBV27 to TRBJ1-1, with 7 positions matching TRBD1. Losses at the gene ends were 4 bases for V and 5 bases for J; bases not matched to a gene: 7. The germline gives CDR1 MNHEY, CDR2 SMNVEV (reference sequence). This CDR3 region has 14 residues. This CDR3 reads CASSSGTVETEAFF. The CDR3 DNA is TGTGCCAGCAGTTCCGGGACAGTGGAGACTGAAGCTTTCTTT.

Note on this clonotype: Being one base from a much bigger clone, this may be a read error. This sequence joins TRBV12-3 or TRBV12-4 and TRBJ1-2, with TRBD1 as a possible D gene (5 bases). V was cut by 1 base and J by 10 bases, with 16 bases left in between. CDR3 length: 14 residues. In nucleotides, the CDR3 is TGTGCCAGCAGTTTAGGGAGGGGCGCAGGTGACTACACCTTC. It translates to CASSLGRGAGDYTF.

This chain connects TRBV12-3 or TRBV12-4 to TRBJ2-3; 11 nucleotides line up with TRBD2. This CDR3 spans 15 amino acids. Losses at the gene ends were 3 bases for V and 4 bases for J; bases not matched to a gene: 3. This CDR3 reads CASSFGLAGADTQYF. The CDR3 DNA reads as TGTGCCAGCAGTTTCGGACTAGCGGGTGCAGATACGCAGTATTTT.

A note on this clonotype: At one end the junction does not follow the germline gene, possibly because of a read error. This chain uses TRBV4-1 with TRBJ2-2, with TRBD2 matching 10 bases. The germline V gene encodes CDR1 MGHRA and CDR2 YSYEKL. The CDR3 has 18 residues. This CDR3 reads CANSQDPLAGGHTGELFF. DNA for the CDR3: TGCGCCAACAGCCAAGACCCTTTAGCGGGGGGACACACCGGGGAGCTGTTTTTT.

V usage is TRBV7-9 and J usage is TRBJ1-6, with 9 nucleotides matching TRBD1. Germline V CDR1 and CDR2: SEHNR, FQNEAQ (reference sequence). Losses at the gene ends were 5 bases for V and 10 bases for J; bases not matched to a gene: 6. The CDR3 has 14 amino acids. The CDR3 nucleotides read TGTGCCAGCAGCCAACAGGGGGCCCTGTCACCCCTCCACTTT. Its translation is CASSQQGALSPLHF.

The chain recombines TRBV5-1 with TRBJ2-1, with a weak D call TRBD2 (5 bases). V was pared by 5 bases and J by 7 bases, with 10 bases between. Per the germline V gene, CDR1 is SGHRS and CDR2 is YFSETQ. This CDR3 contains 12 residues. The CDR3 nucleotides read TGCGCCAGCAGGAGGAGCGGAAATGAGCAGTTCTTC. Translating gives CASRRSGNEQFF.

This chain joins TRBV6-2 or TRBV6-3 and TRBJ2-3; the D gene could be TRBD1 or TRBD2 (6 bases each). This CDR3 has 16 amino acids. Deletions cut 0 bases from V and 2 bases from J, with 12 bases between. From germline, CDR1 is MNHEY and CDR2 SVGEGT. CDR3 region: CASSYSHGGYTDTQYF. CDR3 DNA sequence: TGTGCCAGCAGTTACTCGCACGGGGGCTACACAGATACGCAGTATTTT.

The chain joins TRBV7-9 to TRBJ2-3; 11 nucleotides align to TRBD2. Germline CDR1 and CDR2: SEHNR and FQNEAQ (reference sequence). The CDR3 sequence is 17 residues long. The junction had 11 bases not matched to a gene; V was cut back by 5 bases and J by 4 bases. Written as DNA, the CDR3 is TGTGCCAGCAGCGTTCCAATTAGCGGGGGGGCCCCAGATACGCAGTATTTT. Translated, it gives CASSVPISGGAPDTQYF.

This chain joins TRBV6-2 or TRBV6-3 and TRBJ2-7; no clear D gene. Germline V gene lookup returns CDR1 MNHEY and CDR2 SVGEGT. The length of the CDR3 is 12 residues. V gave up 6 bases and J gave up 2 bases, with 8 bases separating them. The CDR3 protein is CASSLDAYEQYV. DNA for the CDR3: TGTGCCAGCAGCCTTGATGCCTACGAGCAGTACGTC.

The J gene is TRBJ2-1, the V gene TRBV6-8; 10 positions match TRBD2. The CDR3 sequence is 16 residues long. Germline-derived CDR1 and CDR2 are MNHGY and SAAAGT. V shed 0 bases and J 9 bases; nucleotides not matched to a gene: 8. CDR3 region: CASSYSSLAGASEQFF. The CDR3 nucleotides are TGTGCCAGCAGTTACTCGAGCCTAGCGGGGGCAAGTGAGCAGTTCTTC.

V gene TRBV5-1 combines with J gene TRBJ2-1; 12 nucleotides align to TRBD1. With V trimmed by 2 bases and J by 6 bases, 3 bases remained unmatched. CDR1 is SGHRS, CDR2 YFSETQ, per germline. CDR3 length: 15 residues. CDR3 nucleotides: TGCGCCAGCAGCTTCCGGGACAGGGGGCTCAATGAGCAGTTCTTC. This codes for CASSFRDRGLNEQFF.

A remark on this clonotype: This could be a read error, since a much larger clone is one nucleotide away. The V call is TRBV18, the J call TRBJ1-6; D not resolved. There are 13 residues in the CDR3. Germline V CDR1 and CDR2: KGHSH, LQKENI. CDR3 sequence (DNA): TGTACCAGCTCAGCATCGATGTTTTTACCCCTCCACTTT. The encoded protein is CTSSASMFLPLHF.

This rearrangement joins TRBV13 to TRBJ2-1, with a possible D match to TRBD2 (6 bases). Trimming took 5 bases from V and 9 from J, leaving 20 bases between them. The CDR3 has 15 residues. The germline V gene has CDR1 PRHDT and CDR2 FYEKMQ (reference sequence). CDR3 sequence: CASSPRGRWEAEQFF. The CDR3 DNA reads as TGTGCCAGCAGCCCAAGGGGCCGTTGGGAGGCTGAGCAGTTCTTC.